This T cell receptor (beta chain) stems from a study of PD-L1 blockade in urothelial cancer (dated by TCRdb to the late 2010s). At the level of the whole study: All patients started therapy in about 2014 and received atezolizumab 1,200 mg intravenously every 3 weeks. A median of roughly 140,000 T cells and around 81,000 unique TCRs was obtained from blood samples, and a median clonality of roughly 0.08 was observed. Pretreatment blood TCR-seq was available for about 27 patients, at least one posttreatment blood collection was obtained for approximately 24 patients, and tumor TCR-seq was available for approximately 24 patients. Durable clinical benefit was achieved by nine patients and was not achieved by 20 patients. In the same patients, whole exome sequencing and RNA sequencing of pretreatment tumors were performed in addition to TCR sequencing. An ECOG performance status of 0 or 1 was recorded for the patients, and 0 to 3 prior chemotherapy regimens had been received by the patients. Pretreatment tumor samples, along with matched peripheral blood serially collected before and after atezolizumab treatment, were subjected to TCR sequencing. Somatic, immune and clinical correlates of response to PD-L1 blockade with atezolizumab in urothelial cancer were the focus of an exploratory multi-omic analysis. Durable clinical benefit was defined as a progression-free survival longer than 6 months, and TCR features were additionally tested against progression-free survival and overall survival. Blood samples were analyzed at 3 weeks after treatment start (second dose) and at 6 weeks after treatment start. About 90% of the roughly 30 patients were males with bladder-origin urothelial cancer, and about 65% of the roughly 30 reported a prior smoking history.

General study outcomes and caveats: Because the sample size was small (n ≈ 27) and many exploratory analyses were performed, the results are intended to be hypothesis-generating. At 3 weeks after the start of treatment, tumor-associated TCR clones in peripheral blood had expanded more in patients with durable benefit (n of about 22, p = 0.022). Improved progression-free and overall survival was found to be associated with pretreatment peripheral blood TCR clonality below the median.

Regarding this clone: Its antigen is not yet known. No base quality information exists; no much larger clone differs at one position.

Taken with the paper, the label for time point translates to: pretreatment peripheral blood. A total of roughly 31 patients with locally advanced or metastatic urothelial carcinoma, treated at Memorial Sloan Kettering on a trial protocol, made up the cohort. Peripheral blood mononuclear cells were collected pretreatment and during treatment, with between 1 and 8 total time points per patient. The Qiagen DNeasy Blood extraction kit was used to purify genomic DNA from total PBMCs and tumor samples. PBMCs were collected pretreatment and during treatment, and were isolated and stored as previously described. The CDR3, cysteine through phenylalanine, is 15 amino acids long. Of the read, only the CDR3 DNA is kept; its 45 bases are in frame from base 1. From the germline V gene, CDR1 is KGHSY and CDR2 is FQNENV. The V and J ends are trimmed by 4 bases and 0 bases, leaving 10 bases between them. Synthetic TCR analog templates were spiked into each PCR so that absolute template abundance could be estimated from read counts. The immunoSEQ assay used bias-controlled V and J gene primers to amplify TCRbeta CDR3 regions from genomic DNA. Sequencing of rearranged TCRbeta segments was performed at approximately 20X coverage. As for the original processing: Clustering was used to correct sequencing errors, and CDR3s were annotated against IMGT so that V, D and J genes could be assigned. Out-of-frame and stop-codon sequences were excluded, and only productive TCRbeta rearrangements were used in downstream analyses. To compute clonality, Shannon entropy was normalized by the log of the number of unique productive sequences and then subtracted from one. Clones differing between time points or between blood and tumor were identified using Fisher's exact test with Benjamini-Hochberg correction, with an adjusted p below 0.01 applied as the threshold. This is the immuneACCESS table as TCRdb keeps it, with only in-frame sequences that have V and J called. A part of the clones is gone; compared with another copy, unresolved V genes explain less than half, and the rest is unexplained. V and J calls and clone size are copied from that table; D and trimming were computed from the DNA. The sample table lists nearly 35,000 clones, over 70% of them with a count of one. The ten largest account for roughly 14% of the sample.

The sequence came from a man in his sixties with urothelial cancer. Sequencing used PBMCs, obtained around atezolizumab (anti-PD-L1) treatment. The chain couples TRBV16 to TRBJ2-4; the best D guess is TRBD1, with 5 bases matching. The nucleotide sequence is given as TGTGCCAGCAGCCCCGACAGCTTAGCCAAAAACATTCAGTACTTC. This encodes CASSPDSLAKNIQYF.